A single sample gave rise to the 9 T cell receptor beta chains below, sequenced in a study of technical replicates of blood from a few donors. Measured with immunoSEQ multiplex PCR; TCRdb has only the in-frame clones, and not every one. The sample holds tens of thousands of clones; just under 95% are singletons and the top ten take around 0.25%. The material sequenced was T cells isolated from PBMCs. Receptor source: a human donor in good health.

The chain couples TRBV7-2 to TRBJ2-1, with TRBD2 identical over 13 bases. The V segment lost 3 bases and the J segment 7 bases; nucleotides outside the gene matches: 3. Germline V lookup: CDR1 SGHTA, CDR2 FQGNSA. CDR3 length: 15 amino acids. The CDR3 bases are TGTGCCAGCAGCTTTACTAGCGGGGGGGGAAATGAGCAGTTCTTC. Its protein product is CASSFTSGGGNEQFF. The entire variable domain, with the rest obtained from reference TRBV7-2 and TRBJ2-1, is as follows: GAGVSQSPSNKVTEKGKDVELRCDPISGHTALYWYRQSLGQGLEFLIYFQGNSAPDKSGLPSDRFSAERTGGSVSTLTIQRTQQEDSAVYLCASSFTSGGGNEQFFGPGTRLTVL.

The chain joins TRBV27 to TRBJ2-1, with 13 nucleotides matching TRBD2. The germline V gene encodes CDR1 MNHEY and CDR2 SMNVEV (reference sequence). Trimming removed 5 bases from V and 6 bases from J; junction bases left unmatched: 10. The CDR3 totals 17 residues. CDR3 in DNA: TGTGCCAGCAGTCTACCCCCCGGACTAGCGGGAGTCAATGAGCAGTTCTTC. Translated, it gives CASSLPPGLAGVNEQFF.

In this sample, this clone turned up once. V and J are TRBV5-1 and TRBJ2-5; no definite D call. The germline CDR1 and CDR2 sequences are SGHRS and YFSETQ. This CDR3 spans 15 amino acids. The germline V and J ends were trimmed by 1 base and 1 base, with 11 bases remaining between them. CDR3 in amino acids: CASSLIPRAQETQYF. CDR3 sequence (DNA): TGCGCCAGCAGCTTGATCCCGCGTGCCCAAGAGACCCAGTACTTC.

V usage is TRBV4-1 and J usage is TRBJ2-1; TRBD2 matches 10 bases. This CDR3 spans 21 amino acids. The germline CDR1 and CDR2 sequences are MGHRA and YSYEKL. Unmatched junction bases numbered 15, after V lost 1 base and J lost 0 bases. In DNA form, the CDR3 reads TGCGCCAGCAGCCAAGGAGGGGGTAGCGGGGGGCCTGTGAGCTCCTACAATGAGCAGTTCTTC. Translating it yields CASSQGGGSGGPVSSYNEQFF.

The chain recombines TRBV10-1 with TRBJ2-3; D ambiguous. V was clipped by 3 bases and J by 2 bases, with 9 bases between them. In germline, CDR1 is WNHNN, CDR2 SYGVQD (reference sequence). CDR3 length equals 14 residues. In DNA form, the CDR3 reads TGCGCCAGCAGTGACGCGGCAGACACAGATACGCAGTATTTT. It codes for CASSDAADTDTQYF.

The chain has TRBV2 and TRBJ1-2; 7 bases map to TRBD1. Germline CDR1 reads SNHLY; CDR2 reads FYNNEI. J lost 4 bases, V lost 5 bases, and 4 bases had no gene match. The CDR3 spans 13 residues. The CDR3 is CASSRQGGYGYTF. CDR3 DNA sequence: TGTGCCAGCAGTCGACAGGGAGGCTATGGCTACACCTTC.

The gene calls are TRBV28 and TRBJ2-2; perhaps TRBD1 as D (6 bases). This CDR3 is 16 amino acids long. V was pared by 5 bases and J by 3 bases, with 16 bases between. CDR1 MDHEN and CDR2 SYDVKM come from the germline V gene. As DNA, the CDR3 is TGTGCCAGCAGTCAGGGGCACACTCCTGACACCGGGGAGCTGTTTTTT. It encodes CASSQGHTPDTGELFF.

The chain has TRBV7-8 and TRBJ1-5; 10 nucleotides agree with TRBD1. The CDR3 sequence is 19 residues long. The germline V gene encodes CDR1 SGHVS and CDR2 FQNEAQ. V dropped 5 bases and J dropped 0; count of bases not matched to a gene: 13. The CDR3 reads CASSPSGTGAIYSNQPQHF. Written as DNA, the CDR3 is TGTGCCAGCAGCCCCAGTGGGACAGGGGCCATCTATAGCAATCAGCCCCAGCATTTT.

The V gene is TRBV11-2, the J gene TRBJ1-1; D gene uncertain. Germline CDR1 SGHAT, CDR2 FQNNGV. The CDR3 extends over 14 amino acids. V was cut by 3 bases and J by 6 bases, with 14 bases left in between. The CDR3 is CASSFRVEGAEAFF. The CDR3 DNA follows: TGTGCCAGCAGCTTTAGGGTCGAGGGCGCTGAAGCTTTCTTT.